This T cell receptor (beta chain) was profiled in a study of beta chain features in type 1 diabetes. The study, taken as a whole, reports: TCRB CDR3s were moderately but significantly shorter in Type 1 diabetes patients in all four CD4+ subsets.

Sequencing targeted expressed TCRB transcripts, as all isolated RNA had been reverse transcribed. Only in-frame clones appear in the TCRdb table, and some are missing; sequencing was by immunoSEQ multiplex PCR. The repertoire includes more than 100,000 clones, 28% of them detected once, and 0.53% sits in the top ten. CDR1 and CDR2 from the germline V gene are SGHNT and YENEEA. The CDR3 runs to 19 residues. With 4 bases clipped from V and 1 base from J, the junction kept 9 bases outside the gene matches. Regarding this clone: Its specificity is unknown.

The clonotype originates from a young woman with type 1 diabetes. The chain has TRBV11-3 and TRBJ2-1; 14 nucleotides match TRBD2. Sequencing input: central memory CD4+ T cells from blood. The CDR3 nucleotides read TGTGCCAGCAGCTCCTCCGGGACTAGCGGGAGCACATCCTACAATGAGCAGTTCTTC. This translates into CASSSSGTSGSTSYNEQFF.